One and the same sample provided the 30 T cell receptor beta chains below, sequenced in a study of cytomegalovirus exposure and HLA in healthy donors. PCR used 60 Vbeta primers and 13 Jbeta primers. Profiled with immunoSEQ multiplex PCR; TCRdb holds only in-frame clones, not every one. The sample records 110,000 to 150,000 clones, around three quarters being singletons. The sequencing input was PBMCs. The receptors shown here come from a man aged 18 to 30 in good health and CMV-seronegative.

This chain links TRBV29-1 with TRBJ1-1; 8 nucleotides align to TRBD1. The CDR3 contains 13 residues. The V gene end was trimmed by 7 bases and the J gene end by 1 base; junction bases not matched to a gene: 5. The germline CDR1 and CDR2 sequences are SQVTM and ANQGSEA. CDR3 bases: TGCAGCGCAGCCGGACAGGGGAACACTGAAGCTTTCTTT. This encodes CSAAGQGNTEAFF. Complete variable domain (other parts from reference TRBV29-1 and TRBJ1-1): SAVISQKPSRDICQRGTSLTIQCQVDSQVTMMFWYRQQPGQSLTLIATANQGSEATYESGFVIDKFPISRPNLTFSTLTVSNMSPEDSSIYLCSAAGQGNTEAFFGQGTRLTVV.

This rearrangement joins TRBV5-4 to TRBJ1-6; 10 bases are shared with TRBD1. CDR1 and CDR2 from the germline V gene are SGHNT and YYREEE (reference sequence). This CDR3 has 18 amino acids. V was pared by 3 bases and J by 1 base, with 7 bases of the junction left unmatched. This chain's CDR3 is CASSSGRDRGSYNSPLHF. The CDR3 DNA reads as TGTGCCAGCAGCTCGGGCCGGGACAGGGGATCCTATAATTCACCCCTCCACTTT. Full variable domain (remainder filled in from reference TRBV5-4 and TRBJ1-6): ETGVTQSPTHLIKTRGQQVTLRCSSQSGHNTVSWYQQALGQGPQFIFQYYREEENGRGNFPPRFSGLQFPNYSSELNVNALELDDSALYLCASSSGRDRGSYNSPLHFGNGTRLTVT.

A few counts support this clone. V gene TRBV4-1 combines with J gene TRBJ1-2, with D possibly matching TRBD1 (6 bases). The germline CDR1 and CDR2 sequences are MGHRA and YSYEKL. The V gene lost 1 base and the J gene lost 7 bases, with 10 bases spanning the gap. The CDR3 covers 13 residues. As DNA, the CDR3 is TGCGCCAGCAGCCAAGGGACAGACCGTGGCTACACCTTC. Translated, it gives CASSQGTDRGYTF.

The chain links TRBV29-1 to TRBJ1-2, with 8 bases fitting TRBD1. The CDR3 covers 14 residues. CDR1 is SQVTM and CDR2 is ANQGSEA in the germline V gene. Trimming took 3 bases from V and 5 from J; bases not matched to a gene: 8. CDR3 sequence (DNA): TGCAGCGTTGAGGTGCAGGGGGCTGGGTATGGCTACACCTTC. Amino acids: CSVEVQGAGYGYTF.

This CDR3 reads CASSQSDRGYGYTF. The CDR3 DNA sequence: TGCGCCAGCAGCCAAAGCGACCGGGGCTATGGCTACACCTTC. The chain couples TRBV4-1 to TRBJ1-2; unclear D gene. Trimming took 2 bases from V and 4 from J, leaving 11 bases between them. The CDR3 loop spans 14 amino acids. Germline values: CDR1 MGHRA, CDR2 YSYEKL.

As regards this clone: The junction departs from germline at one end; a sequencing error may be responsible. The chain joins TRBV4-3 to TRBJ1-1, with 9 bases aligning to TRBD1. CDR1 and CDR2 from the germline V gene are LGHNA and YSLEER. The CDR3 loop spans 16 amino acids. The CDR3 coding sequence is TGCGCCGGCAGCCAAGCGGGGACAGGGTGGGCCACTGAAGCTTTCTTT. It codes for CAGSQAGTGWATEAFF.

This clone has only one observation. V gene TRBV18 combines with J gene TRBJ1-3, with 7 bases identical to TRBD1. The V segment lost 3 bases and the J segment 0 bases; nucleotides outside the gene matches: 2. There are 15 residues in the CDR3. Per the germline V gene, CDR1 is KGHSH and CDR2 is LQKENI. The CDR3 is CASSPGTDSGNTIYF. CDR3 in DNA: TGTGCCAGCTCACCCGGGACAGACTCTGGAAACACCATATATTTT.

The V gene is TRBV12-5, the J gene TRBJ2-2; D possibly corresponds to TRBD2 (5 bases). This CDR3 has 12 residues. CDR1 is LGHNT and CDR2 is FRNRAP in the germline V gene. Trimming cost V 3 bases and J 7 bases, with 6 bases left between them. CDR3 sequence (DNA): TGTGCTAGTGGTTTTGAGGGCGGGGAGCTGTTTTTT. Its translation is CASGFEGGELFF. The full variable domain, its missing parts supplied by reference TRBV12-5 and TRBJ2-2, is DARVTQTPRHKVTEMGQEVTMRCQPILGHNTVFWYRQTMMQGLELLAYFRNRAPLDDSGMPKDRFSAEMPDATLATLKIQPSEPRDSAVYFCASGFEGGELFFGEGSRLTVL.

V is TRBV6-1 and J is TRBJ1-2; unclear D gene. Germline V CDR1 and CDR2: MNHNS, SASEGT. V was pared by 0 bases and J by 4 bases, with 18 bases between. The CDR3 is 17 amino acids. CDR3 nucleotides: TGTGCCAGCAGTGAAGCGCTTCGGACTTTGGGTAGCTATGGCTACACCTTC. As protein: CASSEALRTLGSYGYTF.

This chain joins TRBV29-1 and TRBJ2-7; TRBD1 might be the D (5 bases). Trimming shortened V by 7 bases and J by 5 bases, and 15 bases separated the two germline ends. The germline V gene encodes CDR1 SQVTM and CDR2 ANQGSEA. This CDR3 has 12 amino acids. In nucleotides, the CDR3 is TGCAGCGCTGGAACCACGACAGACGAGCAGTACTTC. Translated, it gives CSAGTTTDEQYF.

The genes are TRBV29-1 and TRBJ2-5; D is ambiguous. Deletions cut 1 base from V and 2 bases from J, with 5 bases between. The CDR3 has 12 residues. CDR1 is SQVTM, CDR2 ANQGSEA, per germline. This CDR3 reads CSVEAEQETQYF. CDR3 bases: TGCAGCGTTGAAGCGGAGCAAGAGACCCAGTACTTC.

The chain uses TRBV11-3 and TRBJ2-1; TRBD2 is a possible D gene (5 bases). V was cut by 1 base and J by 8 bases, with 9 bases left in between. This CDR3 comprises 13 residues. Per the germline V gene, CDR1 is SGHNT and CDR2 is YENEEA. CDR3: CASSLGGQYEQFF. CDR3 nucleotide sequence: TGTGCCAGCAGCTTAGGAGGGCAGTATGAGCAGTTCTTC.

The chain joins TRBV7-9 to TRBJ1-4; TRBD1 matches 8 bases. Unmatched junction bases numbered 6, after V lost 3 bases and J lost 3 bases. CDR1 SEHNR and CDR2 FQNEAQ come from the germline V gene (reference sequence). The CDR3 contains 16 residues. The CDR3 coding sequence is TGTGCCAGCAGCTTCGGGACAGGTGGTGCTAATGAAAAACTGTTTTTT. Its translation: CASSFGTGGANEKLFF.

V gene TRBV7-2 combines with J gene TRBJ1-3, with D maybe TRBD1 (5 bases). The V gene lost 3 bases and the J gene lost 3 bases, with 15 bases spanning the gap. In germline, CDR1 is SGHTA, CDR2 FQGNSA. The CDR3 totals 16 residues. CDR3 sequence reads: CASSFRGGRSGNTIYF. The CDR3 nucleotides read TGTGCCAGCAGCTTTCGGGGGGGAAGGAGTGGAAACACCATATATTTT.

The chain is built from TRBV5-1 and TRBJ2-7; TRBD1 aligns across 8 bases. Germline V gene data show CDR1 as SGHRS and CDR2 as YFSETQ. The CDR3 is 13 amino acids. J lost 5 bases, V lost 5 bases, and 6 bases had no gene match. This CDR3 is CASRPGQGHEQYF. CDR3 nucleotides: TGCGCCAGCAGACCCGGACAGGGCCACGAGCAGTACTTC.

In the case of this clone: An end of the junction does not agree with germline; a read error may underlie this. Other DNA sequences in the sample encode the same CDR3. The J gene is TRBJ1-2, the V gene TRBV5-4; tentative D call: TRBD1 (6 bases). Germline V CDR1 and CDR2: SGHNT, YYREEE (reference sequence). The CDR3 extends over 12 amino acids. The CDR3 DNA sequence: TGCGCCGCTCAAAGGGGGTTTAGAGGCTACACCTTC. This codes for CAAQRGFRGYTF.

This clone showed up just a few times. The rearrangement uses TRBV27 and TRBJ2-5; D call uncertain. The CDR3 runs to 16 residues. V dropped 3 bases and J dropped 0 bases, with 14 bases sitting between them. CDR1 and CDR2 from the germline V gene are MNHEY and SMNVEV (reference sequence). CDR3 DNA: TGTGCCAGCAGTTTTCTTCAGGATGGGTACCAAGAGACCCAGTACTTC. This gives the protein CASSFLQDGYQETQYF.

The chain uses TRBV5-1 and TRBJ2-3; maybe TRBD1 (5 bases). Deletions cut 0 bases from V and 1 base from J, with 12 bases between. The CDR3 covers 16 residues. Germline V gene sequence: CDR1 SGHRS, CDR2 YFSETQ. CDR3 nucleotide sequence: TGCGCCAGCAGCTTGGCTTCAGGGATGGGCACAGATACGCAGTATTTT. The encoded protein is CASSLASGMGTDTQYF.

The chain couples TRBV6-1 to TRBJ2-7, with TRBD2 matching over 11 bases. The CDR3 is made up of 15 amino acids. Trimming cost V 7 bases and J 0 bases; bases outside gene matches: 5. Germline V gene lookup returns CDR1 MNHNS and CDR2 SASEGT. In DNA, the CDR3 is TGTGCCAGCACTCTAGCGGGGGGCCGCTCCTACGAGCAGTACTTC. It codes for CASTLAGGRSYEQYF.

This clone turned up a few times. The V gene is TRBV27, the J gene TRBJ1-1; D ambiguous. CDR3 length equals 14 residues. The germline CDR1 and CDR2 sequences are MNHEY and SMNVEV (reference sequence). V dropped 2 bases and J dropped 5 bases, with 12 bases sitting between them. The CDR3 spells CASSLKRWWTEAFF. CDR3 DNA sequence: TGTGCCAGCAGTTTAAAGCGCTGGTGGACTGAAGCTTTCTTT.

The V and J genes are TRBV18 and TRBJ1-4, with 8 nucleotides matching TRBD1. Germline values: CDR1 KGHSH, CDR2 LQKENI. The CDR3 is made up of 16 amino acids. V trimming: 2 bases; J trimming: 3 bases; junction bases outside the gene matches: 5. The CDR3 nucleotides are TGTGCCAGCTCACCAATGGGGACAGGACCTAATGAAAAACTGTTTTTT. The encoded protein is CASSPMGTGPNEKLFF.

The CDR3 reads CAWSVWGPAAFF. The CDR3 nucleotides are TGTGCCTGGAGTGTCTGGGGGCCGGCAGCTTTCTTT. This chain joins TRBV30 and TRBJ1-1, with D possibly TRBD1 on 6 matching bases. CDR3 size: 12 residues. With 0 bases removed from V and 10 bases from J, the gap between germline ends came to 12 bases. The germline V gene encodes CDR1 GTSNPN and CDR2 SVGIG (reference sequence). Variable domain in full (rest from reference TRBV30 and TRBJ1-1): SQTIHQWPATLVQPVGSPLSLECTVEGTSNPNLYWYRQAAGRGLQLLFYSVGIGQISSEVPQNLSASRPQDRQFILSSKKLLLSDSGFYLCAWSVWGPAAFFGQGTRLTVV.

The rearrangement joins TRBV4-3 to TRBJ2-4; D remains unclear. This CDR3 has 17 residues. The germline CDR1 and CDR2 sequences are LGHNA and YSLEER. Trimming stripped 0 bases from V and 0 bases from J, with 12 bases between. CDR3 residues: CASSQDQTSLAKNIQYF. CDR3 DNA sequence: TGCGCCAGCAGCCAAGATCAAACAAGTCTAGCCAAAAACATTCAGTACTTC.

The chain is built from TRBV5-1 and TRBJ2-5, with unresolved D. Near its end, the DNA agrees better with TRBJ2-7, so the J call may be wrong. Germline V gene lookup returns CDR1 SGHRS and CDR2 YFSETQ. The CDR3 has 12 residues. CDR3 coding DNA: TGCGCCAGCAGCCCTCCCTCCCCCGAGCAGTACTTC. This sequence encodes CASSPPSPEQYF.

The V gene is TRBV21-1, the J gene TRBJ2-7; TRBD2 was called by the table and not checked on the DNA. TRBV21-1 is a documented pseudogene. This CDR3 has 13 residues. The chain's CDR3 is CASSSSEWCEQYF. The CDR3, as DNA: TGTGCCAGCAGCTCATCTGAGTGGTGCGAGCAGTACTTC.

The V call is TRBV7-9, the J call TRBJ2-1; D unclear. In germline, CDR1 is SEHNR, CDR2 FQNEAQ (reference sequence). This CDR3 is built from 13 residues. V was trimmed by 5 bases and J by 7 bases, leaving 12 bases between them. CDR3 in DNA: TGTGCCAGCAGCCCCAGCTACGGGAATGAGCAGTTCTTC. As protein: CASSPSYGNEQFF.

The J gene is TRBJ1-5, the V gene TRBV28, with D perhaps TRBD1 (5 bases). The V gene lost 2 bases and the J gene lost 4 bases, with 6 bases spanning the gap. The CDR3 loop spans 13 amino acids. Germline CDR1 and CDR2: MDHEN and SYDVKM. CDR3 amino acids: CASSLQGNQPQHF. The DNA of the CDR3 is TGTGCCAGCAGTTTACAGGGAAATCAGCCCCAGCATTTT.

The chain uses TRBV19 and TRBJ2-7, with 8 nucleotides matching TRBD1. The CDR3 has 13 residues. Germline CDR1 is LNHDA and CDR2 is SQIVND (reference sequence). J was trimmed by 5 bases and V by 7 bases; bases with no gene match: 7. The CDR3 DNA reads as TGTGCCAGTAAGCGGCAGGGGGCAGACGAGCAGTACTTC. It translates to CASKRQGADEQYF. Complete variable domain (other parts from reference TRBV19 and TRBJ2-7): DGGITQSPKYLFRKEGQNVTLSCEQNLNHDAMYWYRQDPGQGLRLIYYSQIVNDFQKGDIAEGYSVSREKKESFPLTVTSAQKNPTAFYLCASKRQGADEQYFGPGTRLTVT.

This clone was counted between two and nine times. CDR3 bases: TGTGCCAGCTCGAAAGGGACTAGCGGGGGGTACAATGAGCAGTTCTTC. Translation: CASSKGTSGGYNEQFF. The chain recombines TRBV18 with TRBJ2-1; TRBD2 agrees at 15 bases. After removal of 6 bases from V and 4 bases from J, the junction contained 4 bases not matched to a gene. This CDR3 has 16 amino acids. Germline loops: CDR1 KGHSH, CDR2 LQKENI.

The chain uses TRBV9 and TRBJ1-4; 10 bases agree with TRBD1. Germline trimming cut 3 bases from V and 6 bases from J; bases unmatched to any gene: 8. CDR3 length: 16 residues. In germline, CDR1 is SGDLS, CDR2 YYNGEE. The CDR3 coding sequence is TGTGCCAGCAGCGCCCTACGCGGACAGGGGGATGAAAAACTGTTTTTT. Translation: CASSALRGQGDEKLFF. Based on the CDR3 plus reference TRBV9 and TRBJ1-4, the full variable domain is DSGVTQTPKHLITATGQRVTLRCSPRSGDLSVYWYQQSLDQGLQFLIQYYNGEERAKGNILERFSAQQFPDLHSELNLSSLELGDSALYFCASSALRGQGDEKLFFGSGTQLSVL.